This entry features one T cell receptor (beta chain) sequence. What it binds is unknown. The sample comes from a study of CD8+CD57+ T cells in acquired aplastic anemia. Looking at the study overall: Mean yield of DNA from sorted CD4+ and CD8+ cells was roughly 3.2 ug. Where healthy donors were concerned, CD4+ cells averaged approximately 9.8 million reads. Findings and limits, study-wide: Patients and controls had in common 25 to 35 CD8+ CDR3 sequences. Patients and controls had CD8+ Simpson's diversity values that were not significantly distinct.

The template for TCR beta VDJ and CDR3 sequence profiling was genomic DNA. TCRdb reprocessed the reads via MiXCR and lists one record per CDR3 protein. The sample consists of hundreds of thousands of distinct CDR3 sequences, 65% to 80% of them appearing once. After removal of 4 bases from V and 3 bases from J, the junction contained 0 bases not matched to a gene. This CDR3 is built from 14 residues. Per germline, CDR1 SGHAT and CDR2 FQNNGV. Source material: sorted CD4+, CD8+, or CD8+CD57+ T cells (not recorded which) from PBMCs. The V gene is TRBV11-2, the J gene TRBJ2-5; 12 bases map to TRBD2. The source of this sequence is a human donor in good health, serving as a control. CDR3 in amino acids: CASSWTSGEETQYF. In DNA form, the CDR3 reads TGTGCCAGCAGCTGGACTAGCGGGGAAGAGACCCAGTACTTC.